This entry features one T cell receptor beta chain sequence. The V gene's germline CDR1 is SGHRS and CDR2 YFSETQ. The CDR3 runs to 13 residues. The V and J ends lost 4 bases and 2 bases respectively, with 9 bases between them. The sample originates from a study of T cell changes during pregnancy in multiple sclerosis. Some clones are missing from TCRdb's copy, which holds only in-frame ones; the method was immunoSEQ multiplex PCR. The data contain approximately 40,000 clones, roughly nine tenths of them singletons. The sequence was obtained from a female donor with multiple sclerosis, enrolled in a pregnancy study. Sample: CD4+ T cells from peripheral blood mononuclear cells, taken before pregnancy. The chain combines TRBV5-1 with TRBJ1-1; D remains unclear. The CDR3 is CASSEGINTEAFF. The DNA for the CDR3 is TGCGCCAGCAGCGAGGGAATAAACACTGAAGCTTTCTTT.